Below, 18 T cell receptor beta chains from the same sample are listed, as sequenced in a study of blood T cell repertoires in COVID-19. The protocol was immunoSEQ multiplex PCR, while the TCRdb copy is restricted to in-frame clones and leaves out a portion. Of 250,000 or so clones listed, roughly 89% are singletons. Sequenced: peripheral blood. The receptors come from a woman aged 40 to 50 who had recovered from COVID-19.

This clone was seen only once. The chain has TRBV7-6 and TRBJ2-2; D is uncertain. Trimming cost V 9 bases and J 6 bases, with 14 bases left between them. The CDR3 sequence is 13 residues long. Germline CDR1 is SGHVS and CDR2 is FNYEAQ. The CDR3 coding sequence is TGTGCCAGTACTAACGATATCTCCGGGGAGCTGTTTTTT. Its translation is CASTNDISGELFF.

The chain uses TRBV27 and TRBJ2-1; 8 nucleotides agree with TRBD1. Germline V lookup: CDR1 MNHEY, CDR2 SMNVEV (reference sequence). Germline trimming cut 7 bases from V and 1 base from J; bases unmatched to any gene: 9. The CDR3 loop spans 16 amino acids. CDR3 nucleotide sequence: TGTGCCAGCACTAACCCAAGGACAGGGTCCTACAATGAGCAGTTCTTC. Amino acid sequence: CASTNPRTGSYNEQFF.

This clone came up once. The chain recombines TRBV19 with TRBJ2-2; 7 bases fit TRBD2. Losses at the gene ends were 3 bases for V and 0 bases for J; bases not matched to a gene: 7. CDR1 and CDR2 from the germline V gene are LNHDA and SQIVND (reference sequence). The CDR3 runs to 17 residues. CDR3: CASSMLASGANTGELFF. The CDR3 nucleotides read TGTGCCAGTAGTATGTTGGCTAGCGGAGCGAACACCGGGGAGCTGTTTTTT.

CDR3 in amino acids: CASSLNQGKDTQYF. The CDR3 bases are TGTGCCAGCAGCTTAAATCAGGGTAAAGATACGCAGTATTTT. The V gene is TRBV5-6, the J gene TRBJ2-3, with a weak D call TRBD1 (5 bases). CDR3 length: 14 amino acids. V was pared by 2 bases and J by 5 bases, with 12 bases between. The V gene's germline CDR1 is SGHDT and CDR2 YYEEEE. The variable domain in full, completed from reference TRBV5-6 and TRBJ2-3, reads DAGVTQSPTHLIKTRGQQVTLRCSPKSGHDTVSWYQQALGQGPQFIFQYYEEEERQRGNFPDRFSGHQFPNYSSELNVNALLLGDSALYLCASSLNQGKDTQYFGPGTRLTVL.

The CDR3 coding sequence is TGTGCCAGCAGTTACTCTAGGGCCGGGGAAGGAAACACCATATATTTT. It translates to CASSYSRAGEGNTIYF. The genes are TRBV6-5 and TRBJ1-3; D is ambiguous. This CDR3 spans 16 amino acids. The V end was cut by 0 bases, the J end by 4 bases, with 13 bases between. CDR1 and CDR2 from the germline V gene are MNHEY and SVGAGI.

The chain links TRBV10-1 to TRBJ2-5; 8 nucleotides match TRBD1. This CDR3 region has 15 residues. Trimming took 2 bases from V and 8 from J; bases not matched to a gene: 10. The germline CDR1 and CDR2 sequences are WNHNN and SYGVQD (reference sequence). The CDR3 reads CASSEGGQAKGTQYF. The CDR3 nucleotides read TGCGCCAGCAGTGAGGGGGGACAGGCCAAGGGAACCCAGTACTTC.

This rearrangement joins TRBV2 to TRBJ2-7; 7 nucleotides agree with TRBD1. CDR1 is SNHLY, CDR2 FYNNEI, per germline. J gave up 1 base and V 7 bases, and 7 bases lay outside the gene matches. The CDR3 sequence is 14 residues long. Written as DNA, the CDR3 is TGTGCCAGCACCCCCAGGGGGAGTTCCTACGAGCAGTACTTC. Protein: CASTPRGSSYEQYF.

The CDR3, as DNA: TGTGCCAGCTCACCGACTAGCGGGGGGGCCAACACCGGGGAGCTGTTTTTT. It translates to CASSPTSGGANTGELFF. This rearrangement joins TRBV18 to TRBJ2-2; 14 bases align to TRBD2. With V trimmed by 3 bases and J by 2 bases, 2 bases remained unmatched. The CDR3 is made up of 17 amino acids. Germline V gene lookup returns CDR1 KGHSH and CDR2 LQKENI. The whole variable domain, remainder taken from reference TRBV18 and TRBJ2-2, is NAGVMQNPRHLVRRRGQEARLRCSPMKGHSHVYWYRQLPEEGLKFMVYLQKENIIDESGMPKERFSAEFPKEGPSILRIQQVVRGDSAAYFCASSPTSGGANTGELFFGEGSRLTVL.

In DNA, the CDR3 is TGTGCCAGTAGTATATACGCAGGGGGTGATCGGGGCTACACCTTC. Residues: CASSIYAGGDRGYTF. This rearrangement joins TRBV19 to TRBJ1-2, with 7 bases identical to TRBD1. The ends lost 2 bases at V and 8 bases at J; junction bases unmatched: 11. The germline V gene encodes CDR1 LNHDA and CDR2 SQIVND (reference sequence). The CDR3 contains 15 residues.

The genes are TRBV23-1 and TRBJ1-5; 7 bases match TRBD1. TRBV23-1 is an ORF for which the function is uncertain. CDR3 length equals 15 residues. Losses at the gene ends were 0 bases for V and 4 bases for J; bases not matched to a gene: 3. CDR3 coding DNA: TGCGCCAGCAGTCAATCGGGACAGAAGAATCAGCCCCAGCATTTT. This encodes CASSQSGQKNQPQHF.

The rearrangement links TRBV28 to TRBJ1-4; D is possibly TRBD1 (6 bases). The CDR3 length is 11 residues. Trimming pared 9 bases from V and 5 bases from J, leaving 7 bases between. CDR1 and CDR2 (germline): MDHEN, SYDVKM. This CDR3 reads CASTGNEKLFF. CDR3 DNA sequence: TGTGCCAGTACAGGGAATGAAAAACTGTTTTTT.

The rearrangement joins TRBV5-1 to TRBJ2-1, with TRBD2 matching 8 bases. This CDR3 region has 15 residues. Unmatched junction bases numbered 7, after V lost 4 bases and J lost 4 bases. Germline assignment: CDR1 SGHRS and CDR2 YFSETQ. CDR3 DNA sequence: TGCGCCAGCAGCCTAACGGGACTAGATTACAATGAGCAGTTCTTC. Amino acids: CASSLTGLDYNEQFF.

This clone was picked up a small number of times. V is TRBV5-4 and J is TRBJ1-1; no clear D gene. Trimming took 2 bases from V and 1 from J, leaving 9 bases between them. The length of the CDR3 is 14 residues. The germline V gene has CDR1 SGHNT and CDR2 YYREEE (reference sequence). As DNA, the CDR3 is TGTGCCAGCAGCTTTGTATCGGGGAACACTGAAGCTTTCTTT. Translating gives CASSFVSGNTEAFF.

V is TRBV7-9 and J is TRBJ2-1, with TRBD1 matching 8 bases. With V trimmed by 6 bases and J by 8 bases, 12 bases remained unmatched. Looked up from germline, CDR1 is SEHNR and CDR2 is FQNEAQ (reference sequence). This CDR3 is built from 15 residues. CDR3 amino acids: CASSLQGDLSDEQFF. As DNA, the CDR3 is TGTGCCAGCAGTCTACAGGGGGACCTCTCGGATGAGCAGTTCTTC.

V gene TRBV2 combines with J gene TRBJ1-1, with D possibly being TRBD1 (5 bases). Between the trimmed V and J ends, which lost 7 bases and 4 bases, there was a span of 16 bases. The CDR3 has 14 residues. From germline, CDR1 is SNHLY and CDR2 FYNNEI. DNA for the CDR3: TGTGCCAGCAATATTCGGGGGAGCGCCACTGAAGCTTTCTTT. It is translated as CASNIRGSATEAFF.

The rearrangement joins TRBV20-1 to TRBJ2-2; D call uncertain. The germline V gene encodes CDR1 DFQATT and CDR2 SNEGSKA (reference sequence). V shed 3 bases and J shed 0 bases, with 5 bases lying between them. The CDR3 is 13 residues long. Here the CDR3 reads CSASPANTGELFF. CDR3 nucleotides: TGCAGTGCTAGTCCGGCGAACACCGGGGAGCTGTTTTTT.

To note about this clone: Different DNA sequences within this sample yield the same CDR3. This chain links TRBV9 with TRBJ2-6; D is perhaps TRBD1 (6 bases). Germline CDR1 SGDLS, CDR2 YYNGEE. The CDR3 is made up of 15 amino acids. The V and J ends lost 0 bases and 4 bases respectively, with 8 bases between them. The CDR3 loop reads CASSVDRAGANVLTF. DNA of the CDR3: TGTGCCAGCAGCGTAGACAGGGCCGGGGCCAACGTCCTGACTTTC.

The chain carries TRBV11-2 and TRBJ2-2, with a weak D call TRBD2 (5 bases). Germline loops: CDR1 SGHAT, CDR2 FQNNGV. The V and J ends lost 4 bases and 6 bases respectively, with 9 bases between them. This CDR3 spans 13 amino acids. The CDR3 reads CASSSAVPGELFF. The CDR3 coding sequence is TGTGCCAGCAGCTCAGCGGTTCCCGGGGAGCTGTTTTTT.